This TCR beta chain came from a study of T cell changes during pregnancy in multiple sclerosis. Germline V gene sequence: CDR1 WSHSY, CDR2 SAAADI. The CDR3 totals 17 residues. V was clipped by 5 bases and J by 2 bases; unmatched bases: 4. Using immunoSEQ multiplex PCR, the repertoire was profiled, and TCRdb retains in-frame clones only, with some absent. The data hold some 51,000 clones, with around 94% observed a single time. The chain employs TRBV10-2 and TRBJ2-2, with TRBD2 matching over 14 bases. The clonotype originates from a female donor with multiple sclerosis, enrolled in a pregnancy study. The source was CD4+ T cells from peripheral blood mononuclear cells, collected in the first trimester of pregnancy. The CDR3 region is CASSSTSGGANTGELFF. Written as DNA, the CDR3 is TGCGCCAGCAGTTCGACTAGCGGGGGGGCCAACACCGGGGAGCTGTTTTTT.